Below, one T cell receptor beta chain is given with its context. Its antigen is unidentified. The assay was immunoSEQ multiplex PCR, and TCRdb's table has in-frame clones only and misses some. Of some 180,000 clones in the sample, 70% to 90% were seen once. These data belong to a study of T cell responses to AZD1222 COVID-19 vaccine. General observations from the study: Reports say nearly half of spike-specific TCRs go after unmutated variant regions. After the peak T cell response, and only then, were repertoires sampled.

Trimming took off 4 bases at V and 2 bases at J, with 9 bases between the two ends. The CDR3 loop spans 14 amino acids. CDR1 is SEHNR and CDR2 is FQNEAQ in the germline V gene (reference sequence). This sequence was found in an adult who received the AZD1222 COVID-19 vaccine. The specimen was peripheral blood, collected 28 days after the second AZD1222 dose. The chain uses TRBV7-9 and TRBJ2-1; D unclear. In nucleotides, the CDR3 is TGTGCCAGCAGCTCCTTCGGGCCCTACAATGAGCAGTTCTTC. Its translation is CASSSFGPYNEQFF.